The 2 T cell receptor beta chains below come from one sample, sequenced in a study of cytomegalovirus exposure and HLA in healthy donors. The PCR was carried out with 60 Vbeta primers and 13 Jbeta primers. Generated by immunoSEQ multiplex PCR, the TCRdb table keeps only in-frame clones and is missing some. Among 180,000 or so clones listed, roughly four fifths were seen once. Source material: PBMCs. The receptors originated from a man aged 18 to 29 in good health and CMV-seronegative.

The V call is TRBV7-9, the J call TRBJ2-5; 7 nucleotides match TRBD2. Germline-derived CDR1 and CDR2 are SEHNR and FQNEAQ (reference sequence). This CDR3 has 14 amino acids. V dropped 5 bases and J dropped 2; count of bases not matched to a gene: 5. In nucleotides, the CDR3 is TGTGCCAGCAGCATGGCCGGGGGGCAAGAGACCCAGTACTTC. Translated: CASSMAGGQETQYF.

This chain links TRBV14 with TRBJ2-7, with D unresolved. The CDR3 spans 11 residues. Germline V gene sequence: CDR1 SGHDN, CDR2 FVKESK. Trimming stripped 5 bases from V and 3 bases from J, with 5 bases between. The CDR3 region is CASSINYEQYF. The DNA of the CDR3 is TGTGCCAGCAGCATCAACTACGAGCAGTACTTC.